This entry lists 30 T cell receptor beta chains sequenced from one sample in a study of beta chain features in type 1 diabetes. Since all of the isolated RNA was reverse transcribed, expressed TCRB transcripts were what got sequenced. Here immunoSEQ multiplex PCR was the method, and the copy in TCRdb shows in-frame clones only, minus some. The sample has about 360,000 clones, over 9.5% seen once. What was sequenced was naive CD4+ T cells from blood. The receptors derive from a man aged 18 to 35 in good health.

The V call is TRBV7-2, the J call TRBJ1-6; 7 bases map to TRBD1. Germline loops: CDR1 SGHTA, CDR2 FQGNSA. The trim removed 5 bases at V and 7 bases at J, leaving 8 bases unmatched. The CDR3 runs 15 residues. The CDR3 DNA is TGTGCCAGCAGCCAAGAAGCGACAGGGAATTCACCCCTCCACTTT. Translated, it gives CASSQEATGNSPLHF.

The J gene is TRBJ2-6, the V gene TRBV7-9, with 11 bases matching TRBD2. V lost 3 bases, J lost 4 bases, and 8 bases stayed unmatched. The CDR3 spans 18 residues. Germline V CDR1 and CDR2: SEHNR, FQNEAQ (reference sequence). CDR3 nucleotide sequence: TGTGCCAGCAGCTTCGGACTAGCGGGTGCTCTCGGGGCCAACGTCCTGACTTTC. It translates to CASSFGLAGALGANVLTF.

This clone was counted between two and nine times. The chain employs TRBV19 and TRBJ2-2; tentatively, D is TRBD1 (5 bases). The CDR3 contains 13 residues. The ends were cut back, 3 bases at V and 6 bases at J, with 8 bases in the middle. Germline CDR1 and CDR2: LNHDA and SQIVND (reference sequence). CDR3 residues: CASSILGAGELFF. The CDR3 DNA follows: TGTGCCAGTAGTATCTTAGGGGCCGGGGAGCTGTTTTTT.

Here the CDR3 reads CASSQQGLWTDTQYF. The CDR3 region has the DNA TGTGCCAGCTCACAACAGGGGTTGTGGACAGATACGCAGTATTTT. This chain links TRBV18 with TRBJ2-3; 7 bases line up with TRBD1. With V trimmed by 4 bases and J by 3 bases, 7 bases remained unmatched. CDR3 size: 15 residues. The germline V gene encodes CDR1 KGHSH and CDR2 LQKENI.

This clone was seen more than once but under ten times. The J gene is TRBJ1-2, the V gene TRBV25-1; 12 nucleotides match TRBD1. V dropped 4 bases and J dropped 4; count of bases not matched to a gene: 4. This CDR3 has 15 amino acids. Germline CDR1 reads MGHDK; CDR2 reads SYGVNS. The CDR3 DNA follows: TGTGCCAGCAGTGGGGACAGGGGGCGCGGCTATGGCTACACCTTC. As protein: CASSGDRGRGYGYTF.

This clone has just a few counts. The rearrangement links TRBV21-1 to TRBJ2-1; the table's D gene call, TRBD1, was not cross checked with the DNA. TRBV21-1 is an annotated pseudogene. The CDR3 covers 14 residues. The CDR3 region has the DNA TGTGCCAGCGTTGCAGGGAACTCCTACAATGAGCAGTTCTTC. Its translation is CASVAGNSYNEQFF.

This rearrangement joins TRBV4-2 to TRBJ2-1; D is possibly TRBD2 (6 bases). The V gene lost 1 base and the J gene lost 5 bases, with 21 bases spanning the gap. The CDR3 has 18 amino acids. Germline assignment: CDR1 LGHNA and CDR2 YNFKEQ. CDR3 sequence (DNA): TGTGCCAGCAGCCAAGGACCCTCTTCAGCGGGTGACGACAATGAGCAGTTCTTC. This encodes CASSQGPSSAGDDNEQFF.

For the CDR3, the DNA is TGTGCCAGCAGTTCCCCGACAGGGAATAGGTATGGCTACACCTTC. Its protein product is CASSSPTGNRYGYTF. The chain employs TRBV28 and TRBJ1-2; TRBD1 agrees at 7 bases. Per germline, CDR1 MDHEN and CDR2 SYDVKM. The CDR3 is made up of 15 amino acids. Trimming took 4 bases from V and 5 from J; bases not matched to a gene: 10.

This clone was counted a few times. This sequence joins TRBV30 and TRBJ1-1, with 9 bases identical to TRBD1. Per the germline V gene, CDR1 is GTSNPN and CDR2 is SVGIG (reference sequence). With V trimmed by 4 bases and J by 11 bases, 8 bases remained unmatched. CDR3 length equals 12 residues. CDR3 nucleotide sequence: TGTGCCTGGACCGAGGACAGGGGTGTCGCTTTCTTT. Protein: CAWTEDRGVAFF.

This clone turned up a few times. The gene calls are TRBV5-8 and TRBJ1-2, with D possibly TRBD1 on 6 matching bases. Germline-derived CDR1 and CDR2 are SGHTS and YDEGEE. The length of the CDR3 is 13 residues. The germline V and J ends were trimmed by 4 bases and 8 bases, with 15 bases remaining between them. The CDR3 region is CASSVTGMSGYTF. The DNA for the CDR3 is TGTGCCAGCAGCGTGACAGGAATGTCCGGCTACACCTTC.

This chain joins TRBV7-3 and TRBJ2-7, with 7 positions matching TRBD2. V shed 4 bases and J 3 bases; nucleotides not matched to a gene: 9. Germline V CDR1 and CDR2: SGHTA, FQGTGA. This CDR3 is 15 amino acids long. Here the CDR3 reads CASSSSPAGLYEQYF. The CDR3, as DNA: TGTGCCAGCAGCTCTTCGCCAGCGGGGCTCTACGAGCAGTACTTC.

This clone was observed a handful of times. The CDR3 DNA reads as TGTGCCAGCACCTCCGGACTCGTCGGCAATGAGCAGTTCTTC. It is translated as CASTSGLVGNEQFF. This sequence joins TRBV6-6 and TRBJ2-1; weak D call: TRBD2 (5 bases). V lost 7 bases, J lost 6 bases, and 16 bases lay in between. The CDR3 is 14 residues long. Germline CDR1 is MNHNY and CDR2 is SVGAGI (reference sequence).

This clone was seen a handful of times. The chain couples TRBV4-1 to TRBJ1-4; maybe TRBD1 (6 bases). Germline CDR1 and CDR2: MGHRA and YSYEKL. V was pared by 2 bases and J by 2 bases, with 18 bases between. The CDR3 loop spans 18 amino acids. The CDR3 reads CASSQPGTNKGTNEKLFF. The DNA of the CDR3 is TGCGCCAGCAGCCAACCCGGGACAAACAAAGGGACTAATGAAAAACTGTTTTTT.

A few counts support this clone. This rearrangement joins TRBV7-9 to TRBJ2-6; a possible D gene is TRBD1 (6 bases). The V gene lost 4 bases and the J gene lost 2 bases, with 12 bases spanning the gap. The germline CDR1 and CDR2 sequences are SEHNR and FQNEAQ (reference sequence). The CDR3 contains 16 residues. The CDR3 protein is CASSSGVGAGANVLTF. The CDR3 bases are TGTGCCAGCAGCTCAGGGGTGGGCGCTGGGGCCAACGTCCTGACTTTC.

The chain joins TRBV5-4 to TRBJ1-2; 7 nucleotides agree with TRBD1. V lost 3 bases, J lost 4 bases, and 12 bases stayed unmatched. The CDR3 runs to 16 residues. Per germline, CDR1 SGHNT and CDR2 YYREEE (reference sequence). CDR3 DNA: TGTGCCAGCAGCTCGGGACAGCTCCGAGGGGTCTATGGCTACACCTTC. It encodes CASSSGQLRGVYGYTF.

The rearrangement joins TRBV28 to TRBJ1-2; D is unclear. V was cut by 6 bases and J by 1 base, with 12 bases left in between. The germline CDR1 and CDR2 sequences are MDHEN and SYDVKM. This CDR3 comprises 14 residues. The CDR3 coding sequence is TGTGCCAGCAGCCTCCCCGGGGTTAACTATGGCTACACCTTC. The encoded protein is CASSLPGVNYGYTF.

Here the CDR3 DNA reads TGCGCCAGCAGCCAAGAAGGCGGGACAGGGCAGTTCTTC. Translation: CASSQEGGTGQFF. The chain links TRBV4-3 to TRBJ2-1; 8 bases agree with TRBD1. Unmatched junction bases numbered 4, after V lost 0 bases and J lost 12 bases. The germline CDR1 and CDR2 sequences are LGHNA and YSLEER. CDR3 length: 13 amino acids.

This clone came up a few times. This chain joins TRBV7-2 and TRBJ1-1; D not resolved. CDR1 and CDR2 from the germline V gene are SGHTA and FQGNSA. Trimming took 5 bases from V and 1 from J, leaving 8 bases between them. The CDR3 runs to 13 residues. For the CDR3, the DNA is TGTGCCAGCAGCCCCGTTCGGAACACTGAAGCTTTCTTT. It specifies CASSPVRNTEAFF.

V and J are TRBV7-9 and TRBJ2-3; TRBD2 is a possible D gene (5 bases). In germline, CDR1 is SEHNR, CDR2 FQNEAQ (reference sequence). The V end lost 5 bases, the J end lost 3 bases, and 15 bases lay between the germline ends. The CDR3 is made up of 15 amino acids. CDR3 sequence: CASSKPEVGTDTQYF. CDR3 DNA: TGTGCCAGCAGCAAGCCGGAGGTCGGGACAGATACGCAGTATTTT.

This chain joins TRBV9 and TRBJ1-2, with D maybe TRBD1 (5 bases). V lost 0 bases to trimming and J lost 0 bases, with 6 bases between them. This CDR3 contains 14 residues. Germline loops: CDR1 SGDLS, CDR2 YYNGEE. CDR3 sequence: CASSVAGANYGYTF. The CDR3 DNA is TGTGCCAGCAGCGTAGCGGGGGCTAACTATGGCTACACCTTC.

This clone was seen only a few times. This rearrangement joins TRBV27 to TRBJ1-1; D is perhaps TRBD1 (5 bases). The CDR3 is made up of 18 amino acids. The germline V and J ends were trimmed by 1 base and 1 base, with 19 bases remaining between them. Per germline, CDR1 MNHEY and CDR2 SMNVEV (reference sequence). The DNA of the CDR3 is TGTGCCAGCAGTTTATGGGGCTCTCGCAGGCGCGGGAACACTGAAGCTTTCTTT. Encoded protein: CASSLWGSRRRGNTEAFF.

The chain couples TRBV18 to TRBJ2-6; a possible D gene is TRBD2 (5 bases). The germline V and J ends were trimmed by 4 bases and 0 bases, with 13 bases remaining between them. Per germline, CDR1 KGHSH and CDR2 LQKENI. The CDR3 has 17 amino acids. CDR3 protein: CASSQREGFSGANVLTF. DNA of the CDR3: TGTGCCAGCTCACAACGCGAGGGTTTCTCTGGGGCCAACGTCCTGACTTTC. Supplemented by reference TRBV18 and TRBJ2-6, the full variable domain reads NAGVMQNPRHLVRRRGQEARLRCSPMKGHSHVYWYRQLPEEGLKFMVYLQKENIIDESGMPKERFSAEFPKEGPSILRIQQVVRGDSAAYFCASSQREGFSGANVLTFGAGSRLTVL.

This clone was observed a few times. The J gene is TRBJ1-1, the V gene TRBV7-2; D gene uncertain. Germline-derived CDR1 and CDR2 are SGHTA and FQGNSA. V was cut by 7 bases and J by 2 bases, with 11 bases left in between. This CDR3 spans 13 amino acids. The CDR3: CASTRDINTEAFF. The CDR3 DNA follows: TGTGCCAGCACGCGGGATATCAACACTGAAGCTTTCTTT.

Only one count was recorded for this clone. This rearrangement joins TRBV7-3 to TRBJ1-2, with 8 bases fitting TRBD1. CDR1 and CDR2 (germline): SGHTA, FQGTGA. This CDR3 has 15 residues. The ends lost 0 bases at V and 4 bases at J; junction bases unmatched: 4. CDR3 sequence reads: CASSLTSGQGYGYTF. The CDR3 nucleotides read TGTGCCAGCAGCTTAACCTCCGGACAGGGCTATGGCTACACCTTC.

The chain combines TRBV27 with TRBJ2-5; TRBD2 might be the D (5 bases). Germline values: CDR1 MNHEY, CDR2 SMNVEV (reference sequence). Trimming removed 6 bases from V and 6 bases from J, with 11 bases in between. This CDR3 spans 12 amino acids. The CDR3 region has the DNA TGTGCCAGCAGGACCGCCGGGAAGACCCAGTACTTC. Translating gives CASRTAGKTQYF.

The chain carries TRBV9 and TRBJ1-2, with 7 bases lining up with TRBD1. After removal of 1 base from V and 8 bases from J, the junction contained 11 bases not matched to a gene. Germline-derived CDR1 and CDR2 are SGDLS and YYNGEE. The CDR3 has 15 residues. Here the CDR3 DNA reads TGTGCCAGCAGCGTAAGTCCCGGGACAGAAGGGGGCTACACCTTC. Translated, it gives CASSVSPGTEGGYTF.

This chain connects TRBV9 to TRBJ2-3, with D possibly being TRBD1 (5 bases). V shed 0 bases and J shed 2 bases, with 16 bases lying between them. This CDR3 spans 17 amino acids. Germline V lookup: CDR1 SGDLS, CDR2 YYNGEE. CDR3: CASSVVAGHTSTDTQYF. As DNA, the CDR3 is TGTGCCAGCAGCGTAGTCGCAGGACACACTTCCACAGATACGCAGTATTTT.

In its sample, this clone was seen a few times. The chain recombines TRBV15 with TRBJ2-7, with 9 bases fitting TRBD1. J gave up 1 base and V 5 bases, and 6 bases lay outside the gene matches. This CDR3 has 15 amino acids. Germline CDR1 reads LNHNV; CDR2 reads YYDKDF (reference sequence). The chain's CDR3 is CATSRDRAISYEQYF. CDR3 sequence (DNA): TGTGCCACCAGCCGGGACAGGGCGATTTCCTACGAGCAGTACTTC.

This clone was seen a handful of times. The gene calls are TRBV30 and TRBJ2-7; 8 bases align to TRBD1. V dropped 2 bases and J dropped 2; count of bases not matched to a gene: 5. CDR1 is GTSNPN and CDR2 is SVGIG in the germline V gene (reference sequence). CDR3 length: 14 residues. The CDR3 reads CAWSRDRITYEQYF. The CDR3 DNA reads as TGTGCCTGGAGTCGGGACAGGATTACCTACGAGCAGTACTTC.

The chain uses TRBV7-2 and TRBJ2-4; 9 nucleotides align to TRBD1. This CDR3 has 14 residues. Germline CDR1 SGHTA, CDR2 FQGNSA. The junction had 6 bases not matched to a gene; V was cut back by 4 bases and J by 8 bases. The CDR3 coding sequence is TGTGCCAGCAGCTCTACAGGGGGCTGGGACATTCAGTACTTC. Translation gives CASSSTGGWDIQYF.